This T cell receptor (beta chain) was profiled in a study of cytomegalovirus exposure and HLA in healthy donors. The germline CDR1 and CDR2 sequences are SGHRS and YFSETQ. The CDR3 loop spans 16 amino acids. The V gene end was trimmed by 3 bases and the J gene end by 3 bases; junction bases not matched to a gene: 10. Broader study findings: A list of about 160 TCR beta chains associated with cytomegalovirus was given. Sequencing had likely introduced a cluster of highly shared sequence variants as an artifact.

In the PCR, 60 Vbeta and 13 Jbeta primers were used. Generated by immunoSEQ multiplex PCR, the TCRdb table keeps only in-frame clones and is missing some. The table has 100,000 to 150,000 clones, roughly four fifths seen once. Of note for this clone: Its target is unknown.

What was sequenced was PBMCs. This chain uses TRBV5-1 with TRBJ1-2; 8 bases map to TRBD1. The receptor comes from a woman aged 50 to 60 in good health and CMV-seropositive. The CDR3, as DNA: TGCGCCAGCAGCTCCACCTGGACAGGGATCCACTATGGCTACACCTTC. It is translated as CASSSTWTGIHYGYTF.